Presented here are 21 T cell receptor beta chains from one specimen sequenced in a study of OX40 agonist ivuxolimab in advanced cancers. Some clones are missing from TCRdb's copy, which holds only in-frame ones; the method was immunoSEQ multiplex PCR. This sample has around 76,000 clones; approximately 82% occur once, and the top ten carry 0.9% to 1.4%. The sample here was CD4+ or CD8+ T cells sorted from blood, taken in a trial of the OX40 agonist ivuxolimab. The receptors stem from an adult with an advanced solid tumor such as melanoma, head and neck, liver or kidney cancer.

The chain recombines TRBV5-1 with TRBJ2-3; D ambiguous. Trimming shortened V by 2 bases and J by 1 base, and 5 bases separated the two germline ends. Germline lookup yields CDR1 SGHRS and CDR2 YFSETQ. The CDR3 contains 13 residues. The CDR3, as DNA: TGCGCCAGCAGCTTTATAGGCACAGATACGCAGTATTTT. This gives the protein CASSFIGTDTQYF.

The V and J genes are TRBV11-1 and TRBJ1-2; the match to TRBD1 covers 7 bases. The CDR3 loop spans 13 amino acids. V gave up 2 bases and J gave up 12 bases; unmatched junction bases: 9. Germline lookup yields CDR1 SGHAT and CDR2 FQDESV (reference sequence). The CDR3 coding sequence is TGTGCCAGCAGCTTATCGGACAGGCCGTTCCACACCTTC. Translating it yields CASSLSDRPFHTF.

The chain has TRBV27 and TRBJ1-2, with D possibly TRBD1 on 5 matching bases. CDR3 length: 13 residues. Trimming pared 6 bases from V and 7 bases from J, leaving 15 bases between. CDR1 MNHEY and CDR2 SMNVEV come from the germline V gene (reference sequence). CDR3 bases: TGTGCCAGCAGGCTCGGGGGAGGAGGTGGCTACACCTTC. This codes for CASRLGGGGGYTF.

The chain couples TRBV7-8 to TRBJ2-7; TRBD2 is a possible D gene (6 bases). In germline, CDR1 is SGHVS, CDR2 FQNEAQ. V shed 5 bases and J shed 2 bases, with 16 bases lying between them. The CDR3 totals 15 residues. This CDR3 is CASSTRQGRTYEQYF. CDR3 sequence (DNA): TGTGCCAGCAGCACGAGACAAGGGAGGACCTACGAGCAGTACTTC.

The chain carries TRBV4-3 and TRBJ1-4; no clear D gene. The CDR3 length is 16 residues. V was pared by 0 bases and J by 3 bases, with 11 bases between. The germline V gene has CDR1 LGHNA and CDR2 YSLEER. CDR3 DNA: TGCGCCAGCAGCCAAGATCTAGGGTCAGCTAATGAAAAACTGTTTTTT. Amino acid sequence: CASSQDLGSANEKLFF.

The chain joins TRBV4-3 to TRBJ2-1; TRBD2 might be the D (6 bases). The germline gives CDR1 LGHNA, CDR2 YSLEER. The CDR3 spans 13 residues. V dropped 0 bases and J dropped 11 bases, with 11 bases sitting between them. For the CDR3, the DNA is TGCGCCAGCAGCCAAGACCCCGGGAGCAAGCAGTTCTTC. This translates into CASSQDPGSKQFF.

The chain recombines TRBV25-1 with TRBJ1-1; D is possibly TRBD1 (5 bases). V was trimmed by 5 bases and J by 12 bases, leaving 16 bases between them. This CDR3 contains 12 residues. Germline V gene lookup returns CDR1 MGHDK and CDR2 SYGVNS. This CDR3 is CASSPSGGLPFF. The CDR3 DNA is TGTGCCAGCAGTCCTTCGGGGGGGTTGCCTTTCTTT.

This CDR3 is CASSLGSASVGYTF. The CDR3 DNA reads TGTGCCAGCAGCTTAGGTTCTGCGAGTGTTGGCTACACCTTC. The chain employs TRBV11-2 and TRBJ1-2; D call uncertain. This CDR3 is 14 amino acids long. Germline V lookup: CDR1 SGHAT, CDR2 FQNNGV. V was clipped by 1 base and J by 7 bases, with 13 bases between them. Filled out from reference TRBV11-2 and TRBJ1-2, the complete variable domain reads EAGVAQSPRYKIIEKRQSVAFWCNPISGHATLYWYQQILGQGPKLLIQFQNNGVVDDSQLPKDRFSAERLKGVDSTLKIQPAKLEDSAVYLCASSLGSASVGYTFGSGTRLTVV.

CDR3 protein: CASSVAGFNGYTF. DNA for the CDR3: TGTGCCAGCAGCGTAGCCGGTTTCAATGGCTACACCTTC. The rearrangement links TRBV9 to TRBJ1-2; no clear D. Germline V gene data show CDR1 as SGDLS and CDR2 as YYNGEE. The CDR3 spans 13 residues. V lost 0 bases, J lost 6 bases, and 9 bases lay in between.

The gene calls are TRBV28 and TRBJ1-5; weak D call: TRBD1 (6 bases). This CDR3 spans 15 amino acids. The germline CDR1 and CDR2 sequences are MDHEN and SYDVKM. Trimming took off 5 bases at V and 2 bases at J, with 13 bases between the two ends. This chain's CDR3 is CASSPGGAGNQPQHF. Written as DNA, the CDR3 is TGTGCCAGCAGTCCGGGGGGGGCCGGCAATCAGCCCCAGCATTTT.

The chain uses TRBV5-4 and TRBJ2-1, with 10 bases aligning to TRBD2. Per the germline V gene, CDR1 is SGHNT and CDR2 is YYREEE (reference sequence). J was trimmed by 4 bases and V by 0 bases; bases with no gene match: 4. The CDR3 has 16 amino acids. The CDR3 spells CASSLDGAGGYNEQFF. CDR3 DNA: TGTGCCAGCAGCTTGGATGGAGCGGGGGGGTACAATGAGCAGTTCTTC.

This chain connects TRBV7-2 to TRBJ2-3, with a possible D match to TRBD2 (7 bases). The CDR3 extends over 16 amino acids. Trimming pared 3 bases from V and 2 bases from J, leaving 15 bases between. Germline V gene data show CDR1 as SGHTA and CDR2 as FQGNSA. CDR3 sequence: CASSFRARGPTDTQYF. Written as DNA, the CDR3 is TGTGCCAGCAGCTTCAGGGCGCGGGGGCCCACAGATACGCAGTATTTT.

This chain connects TRBV4-1 to TRBJ2-7, with D hard to call. V was shortened by 0 bases and J by 4 bases, with 10 bases between the two germline ends. The CDR3 is 14 residues long. Germline V lookup: CDR1 MGHRA, CDR2 YSYEKL. The CDR3 here is CASSQDPALYEQYF. In DNA form, the CDR3 reads TGCGCCAGCAGCCAAGATCCGGCTTTATACGAGCAGTACTTC.

J is TRBJ2-1 and V is TRBV6-5; perhaps TRBD1 as D (6 bases). Germline values: CDR1 MNHEY, CDR2 SVGAGI. The V end lost 2 bases, the J end lost 3 bases, and 11 bases lay between the germline ends. This CDR3 has 15 residues. CDR3 DNA: TGTGCCAGCAGTTACACAGGGTCCCTCTACAATGAGCAGTTCTTC. It is translated as CASSYTGSLYNEQFF.

The genes are TRBV5-1 and TRBJ2-3, with D possibly matching TRBD2 (6 bases). Germline-derived CDR1 and CDR2 are SGHRS and YFSETQ. The V end was cut by 3 bases, the J end by 0 bases, with 14 bases between. This CDR3 region has 16 residues. CDR3 DNA sequence: TGCGCCAGCAGCTGGGGCGGCGGGGTGAGCACAGATACGCAGTATTTT. Translating gives CASSWGGGVSTDTQYF.

The CDR3 DNA reads as TGTGCCAGCAGCTTATCAGGACAAAGCCGAGGCTACACCTTC. Encoded protein: CASSLSGQSRGYTF. The chain recombines TRBV7-9 with TRBJ1-2, with a possible D match to TRBD1 (5 bases). Germline lookup yields CDR1 SEHNR and CDR2 FQNEAQ (reference sequence). The CDR3 has 14 amino acids. The V end lost 2 bases, the J end lost 8 bases, and 15 bases lay between the germline ends.

J is TRBJ1-2 and V is TRBV5-4, with D unresolved. The ends were cut back, 7 bases at V and 5 bases at J, with 18 bases in the middle. From germline, CDR1 is SGHNT and CDR2 YYREEE (reference sequence). The CDR3 has 14 amino acids. CDR3 bases: TGTGCCAGCGCGCTTGTAACCGGCGGTTATGGCTACACCTTC. Protein: CASALVTGGYGYTF.

Details on this clone: One end of the junction varies from germline; a read error may be responsible. Other DNA sequences in this specimen translate into the identical CDR3. The J gene is TRBJ1-1, the V gene TRBV6-5; D remains unclear. Germline CDR1 is MNHEY and CDR2 is SVGAGI. This CDR3 is 13 amino acids long. The CDR3 reads CASSYVARTEAFF. As DNA, the CDR3 is TGTGCCAGCAGTTATGTGGCGCGCACTGAAGCCTTCTTT.

Remarks on this clone: This CDR3 is also generated by other DNA sequences in the sample. The J gene is TRBJ1-4, the V gene TRBV7-2, with D unresolved. CDR3 size: 16 residues. V gave up 5 bases and J gave up 3 bases, with 16 bases separating them. The germline V gene encodes CDR1 SGHTA and CDR2 FQGNSA. The CDR3 reads CASSLSMLSANEKLFF. CDR3 nucleotide sequence: TGTGCCAGCAGCCTAAGTATGCTTTCGGCTAATGAAAAACTGTTTTTT.

The chain uses TRBV5-1 and TRBJ2-1; TRBD2 agrees at 7 bases. Per germline, CDR1 SGHRS and CDR2 YFSETQ. Unmatched junction bases numbered 7, after V lost 0 bases and J lost 7 bases. This CDR3 has 15 residues. The CDR3 protein is CASSLALADQNEQFF. DNA of the CDR3: TGCGCCAGCAGCTTGGCCCTAGCGGATCAAAATGAGCAGTTCTTC.

This rearrangement joins TRBV5-1 to TRBJ1-4; 7 nucleotides line up with TRBD1. This CDR3 comprises 15 residues. Germline V gene data show CDR1 as SGHRS and CDR2 as YFSETQ. V lost 2 bases to trimming and J lost 6 bases; unmatched junction nucleotides: 7. The CDR3 sequence is CASSLQGIGDEKLFF. The CDR3 DNA is TGCGCCAGCAGCTTACAGGGGATTGGAGATGAAAAACTGTTTTTT.